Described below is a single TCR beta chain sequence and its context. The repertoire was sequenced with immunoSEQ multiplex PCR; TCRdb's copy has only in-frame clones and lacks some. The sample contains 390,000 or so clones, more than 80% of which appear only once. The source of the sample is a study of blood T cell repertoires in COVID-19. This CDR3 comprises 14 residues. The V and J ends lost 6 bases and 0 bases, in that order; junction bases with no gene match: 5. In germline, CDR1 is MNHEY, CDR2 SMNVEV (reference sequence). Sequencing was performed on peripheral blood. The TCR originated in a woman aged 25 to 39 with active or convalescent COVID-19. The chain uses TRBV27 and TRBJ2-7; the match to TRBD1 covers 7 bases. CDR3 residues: CASSKDRSSYEQYF. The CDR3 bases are TGTGCCAGCAGCAAGGACAGGAGCTCCTACGAGCAGTACTTC.